These T cell receptor beta chains were read from a single sample in a study of HIV-infected patients and healthy controls. TCRdb re-called the 5' RACE reads through MiXCR, storing one row per CDR3 protein. The sample carries more than 10,000 distinct CDR3 sequences, roughly 10% recorded once. Source material: blood. All receptors come from an adult in good health. The CDR3 runs from the conserved cysteine through the conserved F or W. The D gene is left open where the match is weak. Size tells how often a clone was seen (once, few, many) or the class of an expanded clone, and some rows leave it out.

many - TRBJ2-5 TRBV4-1 12 CASSQQGQTQYF TGCGCCAGCAGCCAACAGGGGCAGACCCAGTACTTC
medium-sized TRBD1 TRBJ2-3 TRBV27 15 CASSLGTGHTDTQYF TGTGCCAGCAGTTTAGGGACAGGGCATACAGATACGCAGTATTTT
many - TRBJ2-5 TRBV20-1 13 CSARVVGDETQYF TGCAGTGCTAGAGTGGTAGGGGACGAGACCCAGTACTTC
many - TRBJ2-7 TRBV5-6 13 CASSLGVQGEQYF TGTGCCAGCAGCTTGGGGGTTCAGGGCGAGCAGTACTTC
many - TRBJ2-3 TRBV11-2 14 CASGAAKSTDTQYF TGTGCCAGCGGGGCGGCCAAGAGCACAGATACGCAGTATTTT
few - TRBJ1-2 TRBV9 16 CASMGPQRDSNYGYTF TGTGCCAGCATGGGACCCCAACGAGATTCCAACTATGGCTACACCTTC
medium-sized TRBD2 TRBJ2-3 TRBV20-1 16 CSARRASGVPTDTQYF TGCAGTGCTAGGAGGGCTAGCGGGGTCCCCACAGATACGCAGTATTTT
medium-sized - TRBJ2-5 TRBV18 15 CASSPPSGYQETQYF TGTGCCAGCTCACCACCTAGCGGTTACCAAGAGACCCAGTACTTC
medium-sized - TRBJ2-3 TRBV12-3/TRBV12-4 12 CASSPGQDTQYF TGTGCCAGCAGTCCAGGGCAGGATACGCAGTATTTT
many TRBD1 TRBJ2-3 TRBV6-1 14 CAIADRDPTDTQYF TGTGCCATCGCGGACAGGGACCCCACAGATACGCAGTATTTT
few - TRBJ2-3 TRBV19 10 CASGLGTQYF TGTGCCAGTGGCCTAGGTACGCAGTATTTT
medium-sized - TRBJ1-2 TRBV5-1 13 CASSLEVNYGYTF TGCGCCAGCAGCTTGGAAGTGAACTATGGCTACACCTTC
medium-sized TRBD2 TRBJ2-5 TRBV28 16 CASSLSFGRASETQYF TGTGCCAGCAGTTTATCATTCGGGAGGGCCTCGGAGACCCAGTACTTC
- - TRBJ2-1 TRBV20-1 16 CSARDYRAIGYNEQFF TGCAGTGCTAGAGATTACAGGGCTATAGGTTACAATGAGCAGTTCTTC
- - TRBJ2-1 TRBV6-5 13 CASRRYKGYEQFF TGTGCCAGCAGACGTTATAAGGGTTATGAGCAGTTCTTC
- TRBD2 TRBJ2-5 TRBV12-3/TRBV12-4 15 CASSPFSGRQETQYF TGTGCCAGCAGCCCTTTTAGCGGGAGGCAAGAGACCCAGTACTTC
many TRBD2 TRBJ2-5 TRBV9 14 CASSVGLAQETQYF TGTGCCAGCAGCGTGGGACTAGCCCAAGAGACCCAGTACTTC
- - TRBJ2-7 TRBV7-2 13 CASSPRRSEGAYF TGTGCCAGCAGCCCCCGACGGTCAGAGGGAGCGTACTTC
many - TRBJ1-1 TRBV20-1 11 CSARVRSEAFF TGCAGTGCTAGAGTTCGGTCTGAAGCTTTCTTT
- TRBD1 TRBJ1-1 TRBV3-1 13 CASSPQGASEAFF TGTGCCAGCAGCCCACAGGGGGCTAGTGAAGCTTTCTTT
many TRBD2 TRBJ2-1 TRBV7-9 18 CASSLARLAGTFYNEQFF TGTGCCAGCAGCTTAGCGCGGCTAGCGGGGACCTTCTACAATGAGCAGTTCTTC
medium-sized - TRBJ2-5 TRBV18 14 CASSPRRGQETQYF TGTGCCAGCTCACCGCGGCGGGGCCAAGAGACCCAGTACTTC
many - TRBJ2-2 TRBV3-1 14 CASSQVPNTGELFF TGTGCCAGCAGCCAAGTCCCGAACACCGGGGAGCTGTTTTTT
medium-sized - TRBJ2-7 TRBV7-2 15 CASSLVVVGAYEQYF TGTGCCAGCAGCTTAGTTGTAGTCGGGGCCTACGAGCAGTACTTC
- - TRBJ1-1 TRBV11-2 13 CASTYSENTEAFF TGTGCCAGCACCTATAGCGAGAACACTGAAGCTTTCTTT
few - TRBJ1-1 TRBV7-9 13 CASGQQGIPEAFF TGTGCCAGCGGTCAACAGGGAATCCCTGAAGCTTTCTTT
- - TRBJ1-1 TRBV12-3/TRBV12-4 15 CASRPWRAMNTEAFF TGTGCCAGCAGGCCTTGGAGGGCTATGAACACTGAAGCTTTCTTT
few TRBD1 TRBJ1-1 TRBV14 13 CASSHGTGTSAFF TGTGCCAGCAGCCATGGGACAGGGACTTCAGCTTTCTTT
medium-sized TRBD1 TRBJ2-1 TRBV20-1 15 CSAIMGQGSYNEQFF TGCAGTGCTATTATGGGACAGGGGTCCTACAATGAGCAGTTCTTC
many - TRBJ1-1 TRBV28 15 CASSPLLTLNTEAFF TGTGCCAGCAGTCCCCTTCTCACCTTGAACACTGAAGCTTTCTTT
many TRBD1 TRBJ1-1 TRBV12-3/TRBV12-4 17 CASSSLNRGRGNTEAFF TGTGCCAGCAGTTCTCTCAACAGGGGGCGTGGGAACACTGAAGCTTTCTTT
- - TRBJ1-1 TRBV28 14 CASSLRGMNTEAFF TGTGCCAGCAGTTTGAGGGGTATGAACACTGAAGCTTTCTTT
many - TRBJ1-3 TRBV4-1 19 CASSPEGPTNSLSGNTIYF TGCGCCAGCAGCCCAGAGGGCCCGACAAACTCTCTCTCAGGAAACACCATATATTTT
medium-sized TRBD1 TRBJ2-7 TRBV28 15 CASSPPGQGSYEQYF TGTGCCAGCAGTCCGCCGGGACAGGGAAGCTACGAGCAGTACTTC
- - TRBJ2-1 TRBV5-6 15 CASSLPDLSYNEQFF TGTGCCAGCAGCTTACCTGACTTGTCCTACAATGAGCAGTTCTTC
many - TRBJ1-1 TRBV29-1 14 CSVRGYPSNTEAFF TGCAGCGTTAGGGGCTACCCCTCGAACACTGAAGCTTTCTTT
many - TRBJ2-1 TRBV4-1 16 CASSPPLGGVTNEQFF TGCGCCAGCAGCCCTCCTCTGGGGGGAGTGACCAATGAGCAGTTCTTC
- - TRBJ2-7 TRBV10-1 17 CASSETDSLRSSYEQYF TGCGCCAGCAGCGAGACCGATTCCTTGAGAAGCTCCTACGAGCAGTACTTC
many - TRBJ1-5 TRBV27 15 CASSLTEGMDQPQHF TGTGCCAGCAGTCTCACAGAGGGAATGGATCAGCCCCAGCATTTT
many TRBD1 TRBJ2-1 TRBV7-8 15 CASSLDRGNWNEQFF TGTGCCAGCAGCTTAGACAGGGGAAATTGGAATGAGCAGTTCTTC
many TRBD2 TRBJ2-4 TRBV4-1 20 CASSQDPRAGGPIAKNIQYF TGCGCCAGCAGCCAAGATCCGCGAGCGGGAGGGCCTATAGCCAAAAACATTCAGTACTTC
- - TRBJ1-1 TRBV7-9 14 CASSFVEMNTEAFF TGTGCCAGCAGCTTCGTAGAAATGAACACTGAAGCTTTCTTT
medium-sized - TRBJ2-1 TRBV29-1 13 CSAIGTGGNEQFF TGCAGCGCCATAGGGACGGGCGGGAATGAGCAGTTCTTC
few - TRBJ2-1 TRBV7-8 11 CASSLGSEQFF TGTGCCAGCAGCTTAGGGTCTGAGCAGTTCTTC
medium-sized TRBD1 TRBJ2-1 TRBV5-1 17 CASSFSPAGQAGNEQFF TGCGCCAGCAGCTTTTCTCCCGCGGGACAGGCCGGCAATGAGCAGTTCTTC
- - TRBJ2-1 TRBV5-6 16 CASSLRLSSLHNEQFF TGTGCCAGCAGCTTGAGACTGAGTAGCCTTCACAATGAGCAGTTCTTC
few - TRBJ2-1 TRBV19 14 CASTRDASYNEQFF TGTGCCAGTACGAGGGACGCCTCCTACAATGAGCAGTTCTTC
medium-sized - TRBJ1-1 TRBV15 14 CATSRVDGYTEAFF TGTGCCACCAGCAGAGTGGACGGCTACACTGAAGCTTTCTTT
few - TRBJ1-1 TRBV11-2 13 CASSPAGDTEAFF TGTGCCAGCAGCCCGGCCGGCGACACTGAAGCTTTCTTT
few TRBD2 TRBJ2-3 TRBV5-1 14 CASSIGTSADTQYF TGCGCCAGCAGCATCGGGACTAGCGCGGATACGCAGTATTTT
many - TRBJ2-2 TRBV7-2 14 CASSQEAGSGELFF TGTGCCAGCAGCCAAGAGGCGGGATCCGGGGAGCTGTTTTTT
medium-sized TRBD1 TRBJ1-1 TRBV3-1 12 CASSQSDRGAFF TGTGCCAGCAGCCAGTCGGACAGGGGAGCTTTCTTT
many - TRBJ2-1 TRBV5-1 14 CASRMDSTYNEQFF TGCGCCAGCAGGATGGACAGTACCTACAATGAGCAGTTCTTC
medium-sized TRBD1 TRBJ1-2 TRBV7-9 17 CASSFRTGEAGNYGYTF TGTGCCAGCAGCTTTCGGACAGGGGAAGCTGGGAACTATGGCTACACCTTC
- - TRBJ1-1 TRBV29-1 14 CSVEAQGRNTEAFF TGCAGCGTTGAGGCTCAGGGGCGCAACACTGAAGCTTTCTTT